A selection of T cell receptor beta chains follows, all from one sample in a study of shared clonotypes between healthy human individuals. Profiling relied on immunoSEQ multiplex PCR, and the TCRdb table lists in-frame clones only, not all of them. The table has fewer than 2.5 million clones, 80% to 95% seen once; the top ten hold about 0.39%. Input material: naive CD4+ T cells from PBMCs. Every receptor here comes from a man aged 18 to 35 in good health. Some clones in this sample may be carry-over from other donors' samples. Each CDR3 is given with its conserved first and last residue. The D gene is left open where the match is weak. Clone size, where shown, is once, few, many, or a class for clones that have expanded.

V: TRBV28
length: 19
D: .
size: .
J: TRBJ2-3
DNA: TGTGCCAGCAGTTTGGACCAAGGCCCGTTCTTGGCTCGCACAGATACGCAGTATTTT
CDR3: CASSLDQGPFLARTDTQYF

V: TRBV10-1
length: 15
D: TRBD2
size: .
J: TRBJ2-7
DNA: TGCGCCAGCAGTGAGTTTACTAGCGGCTCCTACGAGCAGTACTTC
CDR3: CASSEFTSGSYEQYF

V: TRBV30
length: 13
D: .
size: .
J: TRBJ1-2
DNA: TGTGCCTGGAGTGTACAGGGACTCTATGGCTACACCTTC
CDR3: CAWSVQGLYGYTF

V: TRBV6-1
length: 15
D: TRBD1
size: .
J: TRBJ2-3
DNA: TGTGCCAGCATGTGGGGACAGATAAGCACAGATACGCAGTATTTT
CDR3: CASMWGQISTDTQYF

V: TRBV28
length: 14
D: .
size: few
J: TRBJ1-1
DNA: TGTGCCAGCAGCCCTCGGGCATTGAACACTGAAGCTTTCTTT
CDR3: CASSPRALNTEAFF

V: TRBV6-1
length: 16
D: TRBD1
size: .
J: TRBJ1-1
DNA: TGTGCCAGCAGTGGAGCAGGGGGCGCGTTTTACACTGAAGCTTTCTTT
CDR3: CASSGAGGAFYTEAFF

V: TRBV7-6
length: 15
D: .
size: once
J: TRBJ1-1
DNA: TGTGCCAGCAGCTTTAGTGCTGGGGGAGGCACTGAAGCTTTCTTT
CDR3: CASSFSAGGGTEAFF

V: TRBV2
length: 16
D: TRBD1
size: once
J: TRBJ2-7
DNA: TGTGCCAGCAGGACCTCGAGGACAGGGGGACCCTACGAGCAGTACTTC
CDR3: CASRTSRTGGPYEQYF

V: TRBV7-9
length: 12
D: .
size: .
J: TRBJ1-4
DNA: TGTGCCAGCAGCTTTCAAGTGCCGAAACTGTTTTTT
CDR3: CASSFQVPKLFF

V: TRBV25-1
length: 13
D: .
size: once
J: TRBJ2-7
DNA: TGTGCCAGCACCCTGGGGGGATCCTACGAGCAGTACTTC
CDR3: CASTLGGSYEQYF

V: TRBV7-3
length: 15
D: .
size: .
J: TRBJ2-2
DNA: TGTGCCAGCAGCCCCGTCCGGGAGAACACCGGGGAGCTGTTTTTT
CDR3: CASSPVRENTGELFF

V: TRBV18
length: 14
D: .
size: .
J: TRBJ1-1
DNA: TGTGCCAGCTCACCAACACAGGGAGACACTGAAGCTTTCTTT
CDR3: CASSPTQGDTEAFF

V: TRBV9
length: 15
D: TRBD2
size: .
J: TRBJ2-3
DNA: TGTGCCAGCAGCCTCCCGGGAGGGTTAACAGATACGCAGTATTTT
CDR3: CASSLPGGLTDTQYF

V: TRBV4-3
length: 14
D: TRBD1
size: .
J: TRBJ1-2
DNA: TGCGCCAGCAGCCAAAGGACAGGGAGCTATGGCTACACCTTC
CDR3: CASSQRTGSYGYTF

V: TRBV6-6
length: 15
D: .
size: .
J: TRBJ2-4
DNA: TGTGCCAGCAGTTCAAGCGGTCCAAGGGAAAACATTCAGTACTTC
CDR3: CASSSSGPRENIQYF

V: TRBV2
length: 18
D: TRBD1
size: .
J: TRBJ2-5
DNA: TGTGCCAGCAGTGGGGGACAGGGACTCCCCCCCTCAGGTGGGACCCAGTACTTC
CDR3: CASSGGQGLPPSGGTQYF

V: TRBV15
length: 14
D: .
size: .
J: TRBJ1-5
DNA: TGTGCCACCAGCAGAGATGTGAGTAGGCAGCCCCAGCATTTT
CDR3: CATSRDVSRQPQHF

V: TRBV28
length: 16
D: TRBD2
size: .
J: TRBJ2-1
DNA: TGTGCCAGCAGTTTAGGGGGACTAGCGGGGGACAATGAGCAGTTCTTC
CDR3: CASSLGGLAGDNEQFF

V: TRBV4-3
length: 16
D: .
size: .
J: TRBJ1-4
DNA: TGCGCCAGCAGCCGGGGCCTGAGCGCAACTAATGAAAAACTGTTTTTT
CDR3: CASSRGLSATNEKLFF

V: TRBV9
length: 14
D: .
size: .
J: TRBJ2-3
DNA: TGTGCCAGCAGACGGACTCTACTCCCAGATACGCAGTATTTT
CDR3: CASRRTLLPDTQYF

V: TRBV28
length: 15
D: .
size: few
J: TRBJ1-4
DNA: TGTGCCAGCAGTTTAACAGGTGCAACTAATGAAAAACTGTTTTTT
CDR3: CASSLTGATNEKLFF

V: TRBV7-8
length: 15
D: TRBD2
size: .
J: TRBJ2-7
DNA: TGTGCCAGCAGCTCCGAGGTGGCGGGAGCCTACGAGCAGTACTTC
CDR3: CASSSEVAGAYEQYF

V: TRBV10-3
length: 12
D: TRBD1
size: .
J: TRBJ1-1
DNA: TGTGCCATCACGAGGGGGCCCACTGAAGCTTTCTTT
CDR3: CAITRGPTEAFF

V: TRBV9
length: 16
D: TRBD2
size: .
J: TRBJ2-2
DNA: TGTGCCAGCAGCCCCGGAGCGGGACCTCGGACCGGGGAGCTGTTTTTT
CDR3: CASSPGAGPRTGELFF

V: TRBV5-1
length: 14
D: TRBD2
size: .
J: TRBJ2-5
DNA: TGCGCCAGCGGAGACCCCAGGGAGGGAGAGACCCAGTACTTC
CDR3: CASGDPREGETQYF

V: TRBV5-5
length: 15
D: .
size: .
J: TRBJ2-7
DNA: TGTGCCAGCAGCACCTACGCCGGGACCGCTTACGAGCAGTACTTC
CDR3: CASSTYAGTAYEQYF